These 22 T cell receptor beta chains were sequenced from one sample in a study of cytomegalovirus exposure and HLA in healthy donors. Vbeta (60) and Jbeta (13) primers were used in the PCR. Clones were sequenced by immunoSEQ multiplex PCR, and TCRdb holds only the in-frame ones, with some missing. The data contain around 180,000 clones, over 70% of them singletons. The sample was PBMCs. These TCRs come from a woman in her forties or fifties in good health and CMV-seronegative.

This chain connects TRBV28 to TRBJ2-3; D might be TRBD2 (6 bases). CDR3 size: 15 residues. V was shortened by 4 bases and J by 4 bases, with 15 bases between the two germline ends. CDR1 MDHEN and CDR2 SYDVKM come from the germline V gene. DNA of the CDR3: TGTGCCAGCAGTTCCGCGGGACTTCGAGCAGATACGCAGTATTTT. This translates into CASSSAGLRADTQYF. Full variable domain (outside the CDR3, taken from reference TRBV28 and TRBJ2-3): DVKVTQSSRYLVKRTGEKVFLECVQDMDHENMFWYRQDPGLGLRLIYFSYDVKMKEKGDIPEGYSVSREKKERFSLILESASTNQTSMYLCASSSAGLRADTQYFGPGTRLTVL.

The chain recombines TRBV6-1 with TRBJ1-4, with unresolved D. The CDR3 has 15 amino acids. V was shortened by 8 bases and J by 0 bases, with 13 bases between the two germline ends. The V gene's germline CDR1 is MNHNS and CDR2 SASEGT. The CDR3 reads CASLGPVATNEKLFF. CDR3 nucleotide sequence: TGTGCCAGCCTTGGGCCAGTTGCAACTAATGAAAAACTGTTTTTT.

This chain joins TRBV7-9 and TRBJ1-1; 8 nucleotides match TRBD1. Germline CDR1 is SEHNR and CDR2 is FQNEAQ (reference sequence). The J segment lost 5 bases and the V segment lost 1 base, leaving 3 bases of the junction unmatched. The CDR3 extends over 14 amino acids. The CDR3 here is CASSLGTGRTEAFF. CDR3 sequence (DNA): TGTGCCAGCAGCTTAGGGACAGGGAGAACTGAAGCTTTCTTT.

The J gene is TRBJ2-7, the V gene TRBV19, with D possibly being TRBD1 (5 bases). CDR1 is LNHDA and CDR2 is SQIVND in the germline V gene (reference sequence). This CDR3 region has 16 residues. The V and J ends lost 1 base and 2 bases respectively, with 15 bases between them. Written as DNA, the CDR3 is TGTGCCAGTAGTATAGTATCCTGGACATCACCCTACGAGCAGTACTTC. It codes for CASSIVSWTSPYEQYF.

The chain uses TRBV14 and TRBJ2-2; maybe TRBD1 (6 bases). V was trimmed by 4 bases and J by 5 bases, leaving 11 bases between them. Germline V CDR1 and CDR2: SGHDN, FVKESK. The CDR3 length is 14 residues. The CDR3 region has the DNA TGTGCCAGCAGCCTCCAGGGGTGGACCGGGGAGCTGTTTTTT. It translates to CASSLQGWTGELFF.

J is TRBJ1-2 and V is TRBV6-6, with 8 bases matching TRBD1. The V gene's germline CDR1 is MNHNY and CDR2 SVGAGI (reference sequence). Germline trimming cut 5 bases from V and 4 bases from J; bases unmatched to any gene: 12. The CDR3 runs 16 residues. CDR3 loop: CASSPSGQGGGYGYTF. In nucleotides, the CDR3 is TGTGCCAGCAGTCCGTCCGGACAGGGAGGTGGCTATGGCTACACCTTC.

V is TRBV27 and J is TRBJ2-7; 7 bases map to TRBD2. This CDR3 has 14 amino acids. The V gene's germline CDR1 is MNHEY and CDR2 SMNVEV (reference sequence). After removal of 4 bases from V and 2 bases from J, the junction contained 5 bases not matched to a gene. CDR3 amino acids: CASSSGGSAYEQYF. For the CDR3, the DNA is TGTGCCAGCAGTTCCGGGGGGTCGGCCTACGAGCAGTACTTC.

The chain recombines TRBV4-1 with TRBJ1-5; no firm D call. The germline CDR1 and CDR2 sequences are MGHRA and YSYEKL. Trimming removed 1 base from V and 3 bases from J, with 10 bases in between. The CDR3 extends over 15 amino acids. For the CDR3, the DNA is TGCGCCAGCAGCCAAGTTTCTCAGGACAATCAGCCCCAGCATTTT. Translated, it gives CASSQVSQDNQPQHF.

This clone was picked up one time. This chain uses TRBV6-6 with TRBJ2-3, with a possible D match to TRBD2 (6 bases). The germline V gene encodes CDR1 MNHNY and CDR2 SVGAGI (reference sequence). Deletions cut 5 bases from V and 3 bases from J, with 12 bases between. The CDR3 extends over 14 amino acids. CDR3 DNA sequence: TGTGCCAGCAGTGTTGGAGGGAGGACAGATACGCAGTATTTT. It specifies CASSVGGRTDTQYF.

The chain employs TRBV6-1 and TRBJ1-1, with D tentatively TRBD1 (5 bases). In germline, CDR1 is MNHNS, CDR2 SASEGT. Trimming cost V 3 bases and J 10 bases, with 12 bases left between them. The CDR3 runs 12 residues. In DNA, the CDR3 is TGTGCCAGCAGTGACCAGGGCTTGAGAGCTTTCTTT. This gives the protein CASSDQGLRAFF.

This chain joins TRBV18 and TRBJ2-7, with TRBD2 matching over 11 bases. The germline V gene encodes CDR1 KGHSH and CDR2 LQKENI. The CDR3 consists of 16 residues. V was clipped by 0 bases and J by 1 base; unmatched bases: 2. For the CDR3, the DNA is TGTGCCAGCTCACCACCGCTAGCGGGGGGTTCCTACGAGCAGTACTTC. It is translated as CASSPPLAGGSYEQYF.

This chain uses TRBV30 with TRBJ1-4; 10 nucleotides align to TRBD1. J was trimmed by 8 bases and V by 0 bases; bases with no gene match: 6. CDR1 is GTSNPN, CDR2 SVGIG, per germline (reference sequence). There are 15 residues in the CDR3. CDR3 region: CAWSVGTGVLEKLFF. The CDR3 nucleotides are TGTGCCTGGAGTGTTGGGACAGGGGTTTTGGAAAAACTGTTTTTT.

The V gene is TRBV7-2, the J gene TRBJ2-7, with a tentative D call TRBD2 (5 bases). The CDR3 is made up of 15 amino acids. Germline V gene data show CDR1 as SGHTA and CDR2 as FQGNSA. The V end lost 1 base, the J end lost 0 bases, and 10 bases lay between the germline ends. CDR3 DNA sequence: TGTGCCAGCAGCTTAGGTTTAGCGACCTCCTACGAGCAGTACTTC. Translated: CASSLGLATSYEQYF. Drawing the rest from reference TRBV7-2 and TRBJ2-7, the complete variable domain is GAGVSQSPSNKVTEKGKDVELRCDPISGHTALYWYRQSLGQGLEFLIYFQGNSAPDKSGLPSDRFSAERTGGSVSTLTIQRTQQEDSAVYLCASSLGLATSYEQYFGPGTRLTVT.

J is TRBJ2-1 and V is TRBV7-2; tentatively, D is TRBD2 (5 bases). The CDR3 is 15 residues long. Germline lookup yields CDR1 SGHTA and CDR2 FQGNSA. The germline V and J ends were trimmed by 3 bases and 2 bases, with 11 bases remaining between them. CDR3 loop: CASSFSGEPYNEQFF. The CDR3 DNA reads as TGTGCCAGCAGCTTCTCCGGGGAGCCCTACAATGAGCAGTTCTTC.

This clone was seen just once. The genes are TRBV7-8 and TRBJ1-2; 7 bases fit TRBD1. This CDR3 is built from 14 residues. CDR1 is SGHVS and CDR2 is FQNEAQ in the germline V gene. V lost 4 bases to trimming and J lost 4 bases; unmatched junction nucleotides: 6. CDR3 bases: TGTGCCAGCAGCTCTTTGGGACAGATCTATGGCTACACCTTC. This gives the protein CASSSLGQIYGYTF.

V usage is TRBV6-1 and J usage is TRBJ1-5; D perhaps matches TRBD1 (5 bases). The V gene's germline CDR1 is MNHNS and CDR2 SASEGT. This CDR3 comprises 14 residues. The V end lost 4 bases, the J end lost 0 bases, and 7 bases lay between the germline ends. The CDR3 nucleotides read TGTGCCAGCAGTGGACAGTCTAGCAATCAGCCCCAGCATTTT. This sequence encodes CASSGQSSNQPQHF.

The CDR3 nucleotides read TGTGCCAGCTCCCCGGGGGTTGGATCCGGGGCCAACGTCCTGACTTTC. It translates to CASSPGVGSGANVLTF. V and J are TRBV18 and TRBJ2-6; the D gene is possibly TRBD2 (6 bases). V lost 6 bases to trimming and J lost 4 bases, with 16 bases between them. The CDR3 contains 16 residues. Germline-derived CDR1 and CDR2 are KGHSH and LQKENI. The variable domain in full, completed from reference TRBV18 and TRBJ2-6, reads NAGVMQNPRHLVRRRGQEARLRCSPMKGHSHVYWYRQLPEEGLKFMVYLQKENIIDESGMPKERFSAEFPKEGPSILRIQQVVRGDSAAYFCASSPGVGSGANVLTFGAGSRLTVL.

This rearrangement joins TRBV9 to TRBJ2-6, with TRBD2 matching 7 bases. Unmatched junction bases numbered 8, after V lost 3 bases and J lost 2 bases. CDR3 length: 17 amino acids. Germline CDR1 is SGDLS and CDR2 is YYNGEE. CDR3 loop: CASSEGYAGAGANVLTF. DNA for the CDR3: TGTGCCAGCAGCGAGGGATATGCGGGGGCTGGGGCCAACGTCCTGACTTTC.

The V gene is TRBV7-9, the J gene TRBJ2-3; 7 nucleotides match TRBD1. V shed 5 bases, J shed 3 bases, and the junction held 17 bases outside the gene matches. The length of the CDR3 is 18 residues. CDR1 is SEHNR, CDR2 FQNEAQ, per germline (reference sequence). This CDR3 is CASSPGQTQTDLTDTQYF. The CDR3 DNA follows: TGTGCCAGCAGCCCGGGACAGACTCAAACCGACCTAACAGATACGCAGTATTTT.

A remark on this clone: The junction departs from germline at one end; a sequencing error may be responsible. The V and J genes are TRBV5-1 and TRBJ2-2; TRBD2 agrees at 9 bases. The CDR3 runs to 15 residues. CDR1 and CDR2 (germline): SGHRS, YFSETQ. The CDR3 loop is CASSLGSGSTGELFF. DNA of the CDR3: TGCGCCAGCAGTTTGGGTAGCGGGAGCACCGGGGAGCTGTTTTTT.

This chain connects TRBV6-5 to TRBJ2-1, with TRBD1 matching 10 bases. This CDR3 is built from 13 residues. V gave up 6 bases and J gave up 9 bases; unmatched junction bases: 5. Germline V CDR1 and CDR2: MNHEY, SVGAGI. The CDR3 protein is CASRGQGRGEQFF. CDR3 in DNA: TGTGCCAGCAGGGGACAGGGGCGGGGTGAGCAGTTCTTC.

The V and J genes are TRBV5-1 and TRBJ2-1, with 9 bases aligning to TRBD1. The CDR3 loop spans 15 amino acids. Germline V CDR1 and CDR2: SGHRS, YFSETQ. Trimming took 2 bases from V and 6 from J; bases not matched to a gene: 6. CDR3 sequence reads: CASSFLGTGINEQFF. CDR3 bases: TGCGCCAGCAGCTTCCTTGGGACAGGGATCAATGAGCAGTTCTTC.